Presented here are 17 T cell receptor beta chains from one specimen sequenced in a study of control samples from healthy donors and cancer patients. The method was immunoSEQ multiplex PCR; TCRdb's version includes in-frame clones alone and lacks a portion of them. The sample contains under 150,000 clones, 85% to 95% of which appear only once. Sequences were obtained from PBMCs. The source is a man aged 50-59 years with head and neck cancer.

This clone showed up just once. The chain uses TRBV5-4 and TRBJ1-2; D perhaps matches TRBD1 (6 bases). Trimming took off 3 bases at V and 7 bases at J, with 13 bases between the two ends. Germline-derived CDR1 and CDR2 are SGHNT and YYREEE (reference sequence). The CDR3 covers 13 residues. The CDR3 protein is CASSWGAVFGYTF. The CDR3 DNA sequence: TGTGCCAGCAGCTGGGGGGCTGTCTTTGGCTACACCTTC.

The chain joins TRBV6-5 to TRBJ1-2; D is uncertain. This CDR3 is 13 amino acids long. CDR1 and CDR2 (germline): MNHEY, SVGAGI. Deletions cut 2 bases from V and 7 bases from J, with 11 bases between. The CDR3 here is CASSYKGPRGYTF. The CDR3 DNA follows: TGTGCCAGCAGTTACAAGGGTCCCCGTGGCTACACCTTC.

V is TRBV30 and J is TRBJ1-2; a possible D gene is TRBD1 (5 bases). V lost 1 base, J lost 11 bases, and 14 bases lay in between. The CDR3 runs to 12 residues. Per the germline V gene, CDR1 is GTSNPN and CDR2 is SVGIG (reference sequence). The CDR3 here is CAWSAWQGRYTF. The CDR3 DNA follows: TGTGCCTGGAGTGCCTGGCAGGGCCGGTACACCTTC.

The chain couples TRBV9 to TRBJ1-2, with D possibly TRBD1 on 5 matching bases. The CDR3 has 15 amino acids. CDR1 is SGDLS and CDR2 is YYNGEE in the germline V gene. The V end lost 0 bases, the J end lost 3 bases, and 12 bases lay between the germline ends. CDR3 residues: CASSVGTGRDYGYTF. DNA of the CDR3: TGTGCCAGCAGCGTAGGAACGGGCAGGGACTATGGCTACACCTTC.

This clone was recorded only once. Additional DNA sequences in this sample encode the identical CDR3. This chain links TRBV6-5 with TRBJ2-7, with 9 bases aligning to TRBD2. The CDR3 has 15 amino acids. Germline trimming cut 3 bases from V and 0 bases from J; bases unmatched to any gene: 3. Germline V gives CDR1 MNHEY, CDR2 SVGAGI. The CDR3 sequence: CASSYSGGSSYEQYF. The DNA for the CDR3 is TGTGCCAGCAGTTATAGCGGGGGCAGCTCCTACGAGCAGTACTTC.

The rearrangement uses TRBV28 and TRBJ2-2; D is possibly TRBD1 (5 bases). This CDR3 is 13 amino acids long. Trimming cost V 2 bases and J 6 bases, with 7 bases left between them. Germline V gene data show CDR1 as MDHEN and CDR2 as SYDVKM. CDR3 nucleotide sequence: TGTGCCAGCAGTTTAAGGGGTCCCGGGGAGCTGTTTTTT. Residues: CASSLRGPGELFF.

The genes are TRBV11-2 and TRBJ2-1, with TRBD2 matching over 14 bases. Trimming took 5 bases from V and 1 from J; bases not matched to a gene: 4. CDR3 length: 17 amino acids. The germline CDR1 and CDR2 sequences are SGHAT and FQNNGV. As DNA, the CDR3 is TGTGCCAGCAGCCGCGGACTAGCGGGGGGTTCCTACAATGAGCAGTTCTTC. As protein: CASSRGLAGGSYNEQFF.

This clone was counted once. V is TRBV2 and J is TRBJ2-7, with 7 bases matching TRBD2. With V trimmed by 4 bases and J by 11 bases, 11 bases remained unmatched. CDR1 is SNHLY and CDR2 is FYNNEI in the germline V gene. The CDR3 sequence is 13 residues long. The CDR3 coding sequence is TGTGCCAGCAGTGCAGCGTCTGCACGGGAGGAGTACTTC. Encoded protein: CASSAASAREEYF.

This chain connects TRBV5-5 to TRBJ2-3; D gene unclear. Germline CDR1 SGHKS, CDR2 YYEKEE (reference sequence). V lost 2 bases to trimming and J lost 0 bases, with 10 bases between them. The CDR3 has 15 amino acids. The CDR3 here is CASSLRSPSTDTQYF. CDR3 nucleotides: TGTGCCAGCAGCTTACGATCCCCTAGCACAGATACGCAGTATTTT.

This chain links TRBV6-6 with TRBJ2-1, with D perhaps assigned TRBD1 or TRBD2 (6 bases each). The germline V gene has CDR1 MNHNY and CDR2 SVGAGI (reference sequence). V lost 2 bases to trimming and J lost 8 bases, with 13 bases between them. The CDR3 loop spans 14 amino acids. Written as DNA, the CDR3 is TGTGCCAGCAGTTACGCGGGGACATCGGATGAGCAGTTCTTC. It specifies CASSYAGTSDEQFF.

As for this clone: Given a much more abundant clone one base away, this may be a read error. The same CDR3 is also encoded by other DNA sequences in this sample. The chain employs TRBV9 and TRBJ2-2; 9 nucleotides agree with TRBD2. V lost 1 base to trimming and J lost 2 bases; unmatched junction nucleotides: 9. This CDR3 comprises 18 residues. Germline V gives CDR1 SGDLS, CDR2 YYNGEE. CDR3 in amino acids: CASSVRRCGGDNTGELFF. Here the CDR3 DNA reads TGTGCCAGCAGCGTAAGGAGGTGCGGGGGGGACAACACCGGGGAGCTGTTTTTT.

The chain has TRBV18 and TRBJ2-7; unclear D gene. The V gene lost 0 bases and the J gene lost 5 bases, with 11 bases spanning the gap. The CDR3 has 14 amino acids. Germline CDR1 KGHSH, CDR2 LQKENI. CDR3 bases: TGTGCCAGCTCACCACCTAGTGTCCCCAACGAGCAGTACTTC. Translating gives CASSPPSVPNEQYF. The whole variable domain, filled in from reference TRBV18 and TRBJ2-7, reads NAGVMQNPRHLVRRRGQEARLRCSPMKGHSHVYWYRQLPEEGLKFMVYLQKENIIDESGMPKERFSAEFPKEGPSILRIQQVVRGDSAAYFCASSPPSVPNEQYFGPGTRLTVT.

The chain carries TRBV19 and TRBJ2-3; the D gene is possibly TRBD2 (6 bases). V lost 5 bases, J lost 2 bases, and 17 bases lay in between. The CDR3 totals 16 residues. The V gene's germline CDR1 is LNHDA and CDR2 SQIVND (reference sequence). Here the CDR3 reads CASSLSSGRLTDTQYF. The CDR3 bases are TGTGCCAGTAGTCTGAGTAGCGGACGGCTCACAGATACGCAGTATTTT. Filled out from reference TRBV19 and TRBJ2-3, the complete variable domain reads DGGITQSPKYLFRKEGQNVTLSCEQNLNHDAMYWYRQDPGQGLRLIYYSQIVNDFQKGDIAEGYSVSREKKESFPLTVTSAQKNPTAFYLCASSLSSGRLTDTQYFGPGTRLTVL.

The chain is built from TRBV5-1 and TRBJ1-4, with a weak D call TRBD1 (5 bases). Per the germline V gene, CDR1 is SGHRS and CDR2 is YFSETQ. Between the trimmed V and J ends, which lost 4 bases and 7 bases, there was a span of 17 bases. CDR3 length equals 15 residues. CDR3 nucleotide sequence: TGCGCCAGCAGCCAGGACCCAGGGTCCCGTGAAAAACTGTTTTTT. Its protein is CASSQDPGSREKLFF.

The rearrangement links TRBV5-4 to TRBJ2-1, with 11 bases fitting TRBD2. CDR3 length equals 14 residues. The ends lost 0 bases at V and 16 bases at J; junction bases unmatched: 9. From germline, CDR1 is SGHNT and CDR2 YYREEE (reference sequence). CDR3 nucleotide sequence: TGTGCCAGCAGCTTGGAAACTAGCGGGGGTCAGCCTTTCTTC. Translated, it gives CASSLETSGGQPFF.

The chain couples TRBV19 to TRBJ1-4; 8 bases map to TRBD1. Trimming at V came to 6 bases and at J to 4 bases, leaving 7 bases not matched to a gene. The germline V gene encodes CDR1 LNHDA and CDR2 SQIVND (reference sequence). This CDR3 has 15 residues. The CDR3 loop is CASRGGTGINEKLFF. The CDR3 DNA reads as TGTGCCAGTAGAGGGGGGACAGGAATTAATGAAAAACTGTTTTTT.

This sequence joins TRBV24-1 and TRBJ2-1; D uncertain. The CDR3 is 15 residues long. The V end lost 3 bases, the J end lost 2 bases, and 10 bases lay between the germline ends. Germline CDR1 and CDR2: KGHDR and SFDVKD. DNA for the CDR3: TGTGCCACCAGTGATGCCCAGCCTCCCTACAATGAGCAGTTCTTC. The encoded protein is CATSDAQPPYNEQFF.